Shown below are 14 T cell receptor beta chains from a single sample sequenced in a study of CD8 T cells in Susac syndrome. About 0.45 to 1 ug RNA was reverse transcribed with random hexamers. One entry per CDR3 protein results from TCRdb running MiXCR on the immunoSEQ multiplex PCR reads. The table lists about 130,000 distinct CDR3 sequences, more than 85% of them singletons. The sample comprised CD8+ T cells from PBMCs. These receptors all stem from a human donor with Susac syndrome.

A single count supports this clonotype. The CDR3 DNA follows: TGTGCCAGCAGCGGCAGAGGCTTTTTCTACAATGAGCAGTTCTTC. This codes for CASSGRGFFYNEQFF. The chain combines TRBV28 with TRBJ2-1, with D hard to call. CDR1 and CDR2 (germline): MDHEN, SYDVKM. The CDR3 spans 15 residues. V lost 6 bases to trimming and J lost 3 bases, with 15 bases between them.

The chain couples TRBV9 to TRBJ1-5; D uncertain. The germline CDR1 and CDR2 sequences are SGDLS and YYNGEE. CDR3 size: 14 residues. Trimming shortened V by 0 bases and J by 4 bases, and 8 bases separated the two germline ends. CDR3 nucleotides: TGTGCCAGCAGCGTAGATGCCGGTAATCAGCCCCAGCATTTT. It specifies CASSVDAGNQPQHF.

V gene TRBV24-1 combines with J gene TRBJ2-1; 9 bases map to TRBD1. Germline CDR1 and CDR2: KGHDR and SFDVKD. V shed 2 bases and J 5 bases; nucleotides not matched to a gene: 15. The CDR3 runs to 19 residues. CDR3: CATSDYGGQPGQGNNEQFF. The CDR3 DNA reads TGTGCCACCAGTGATTATGGGGGCCAACCGGGACAGGGCAACAATGAGCAGTTCTTC.

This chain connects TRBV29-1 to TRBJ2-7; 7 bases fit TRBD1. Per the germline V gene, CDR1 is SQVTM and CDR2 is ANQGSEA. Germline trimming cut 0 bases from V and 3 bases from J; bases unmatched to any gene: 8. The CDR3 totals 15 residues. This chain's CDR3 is CSVEDQTGANYEQYF. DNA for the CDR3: TGCAGCGTTGAAGATCAAACAGGGGCCAACTACGAGCAGTACTTC.

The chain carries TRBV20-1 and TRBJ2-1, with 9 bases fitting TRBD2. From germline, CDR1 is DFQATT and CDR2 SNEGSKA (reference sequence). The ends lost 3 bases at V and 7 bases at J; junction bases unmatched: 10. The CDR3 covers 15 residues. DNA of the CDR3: TGCAGTGCTAGCCCCTGGGCGGGAGGGATAAATGAGCAGTTCTTC. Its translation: CSASPWAGGINEQFF.

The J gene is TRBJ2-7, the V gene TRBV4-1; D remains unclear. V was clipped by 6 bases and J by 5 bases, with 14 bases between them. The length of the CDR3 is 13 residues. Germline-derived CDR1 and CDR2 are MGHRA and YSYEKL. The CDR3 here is CASSRTHGDEQYF. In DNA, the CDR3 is TGCGCCAGCAGTAGGACCCATGGGGACGAGCAGTACTTC.

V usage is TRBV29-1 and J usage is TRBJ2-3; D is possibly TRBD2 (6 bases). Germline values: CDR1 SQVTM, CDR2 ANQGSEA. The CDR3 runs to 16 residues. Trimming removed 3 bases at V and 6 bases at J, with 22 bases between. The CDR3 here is CSVDTAGLAIWDTQYF. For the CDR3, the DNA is TGCAGCGTTGATACCGCGGGGCTAGCTATTTGGGATACGCAGTATTTT.

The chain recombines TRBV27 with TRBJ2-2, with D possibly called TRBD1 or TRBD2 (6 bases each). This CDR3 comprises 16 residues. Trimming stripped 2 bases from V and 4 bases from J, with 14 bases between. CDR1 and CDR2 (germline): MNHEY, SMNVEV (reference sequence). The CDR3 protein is CASSLGGPAITGELFF. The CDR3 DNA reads TGTGCCAGCAGTTTAGGGGGGCCGGCGATCACCGGGGAGCTGTTTTTT.

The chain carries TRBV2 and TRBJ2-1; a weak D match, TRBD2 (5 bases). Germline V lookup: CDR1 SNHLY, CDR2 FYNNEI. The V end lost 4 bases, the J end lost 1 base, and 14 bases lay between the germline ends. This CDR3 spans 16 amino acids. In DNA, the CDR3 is TGTGCCAGCAGTGTAAGCGGATTATCTTCCTACAATGAGCAGTTCTTC. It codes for CASSVSGLSSYNEQFF.

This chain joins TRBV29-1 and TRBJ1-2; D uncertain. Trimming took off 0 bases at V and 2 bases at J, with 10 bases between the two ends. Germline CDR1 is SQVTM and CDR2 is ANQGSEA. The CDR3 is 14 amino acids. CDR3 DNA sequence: TGCAGCGTTGAAGACACCGGGATCAACTATGGCTACACCTTC. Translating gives CSVEDTGINYGYTF.

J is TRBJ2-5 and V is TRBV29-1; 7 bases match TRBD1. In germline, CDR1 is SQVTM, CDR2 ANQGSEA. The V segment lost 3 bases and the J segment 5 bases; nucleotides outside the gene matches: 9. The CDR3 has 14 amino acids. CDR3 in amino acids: CSVDRGQVIETQYF. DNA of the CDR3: TGCAGCGTTGATAGAGGACAGGTGATTGAGACCCAGTACTTC. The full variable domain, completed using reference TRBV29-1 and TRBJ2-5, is SAVISQKPSRDICQRGTSLTIQCQVDSQVTMMFWYRQQPGQSLTLIATANQGSEATYESGFVIDKFPISRPNLTFSTLTVSNMSPEDSSIYLCSVDRGQVIETQYFGPGTRLLVL.

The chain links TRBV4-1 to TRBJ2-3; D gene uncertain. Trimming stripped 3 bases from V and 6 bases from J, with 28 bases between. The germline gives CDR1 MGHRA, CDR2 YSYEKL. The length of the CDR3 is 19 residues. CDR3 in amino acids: CASSQHLSTAPSALDTQYF. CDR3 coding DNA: TGCGCCAGCAGCCAGCACTTGTCCACAGCACCCTCGGCATTGGATACGCAGTATTTT.

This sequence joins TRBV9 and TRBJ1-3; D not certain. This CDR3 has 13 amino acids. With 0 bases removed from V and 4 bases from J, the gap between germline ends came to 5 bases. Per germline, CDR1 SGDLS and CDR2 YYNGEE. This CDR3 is CASSVGWGNTIYF. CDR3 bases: TGTGCCAGCAGCGTAGGATGGGGAAACACCATATATTTT.

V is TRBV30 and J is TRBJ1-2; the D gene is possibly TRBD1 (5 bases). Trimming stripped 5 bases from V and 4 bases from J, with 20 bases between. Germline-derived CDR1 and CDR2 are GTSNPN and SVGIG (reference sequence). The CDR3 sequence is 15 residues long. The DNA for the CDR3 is TGTGCCTGGGGGGGGGAGACGAGTTTGAGCTATGGCTACACCTTC. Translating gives CAWGGETSLSYGYTF. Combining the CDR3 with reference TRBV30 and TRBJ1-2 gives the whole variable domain SQTIHQWPATLVQPVGSPLSLECTVEGTSNPNLYWYRQAAGRGLQLLFYSVGIGQISSEVPQNLSASRPQDRQFILSSKKLLLSDSGFYLCAWGGETSLSYGYTFGSGTRLTVV.